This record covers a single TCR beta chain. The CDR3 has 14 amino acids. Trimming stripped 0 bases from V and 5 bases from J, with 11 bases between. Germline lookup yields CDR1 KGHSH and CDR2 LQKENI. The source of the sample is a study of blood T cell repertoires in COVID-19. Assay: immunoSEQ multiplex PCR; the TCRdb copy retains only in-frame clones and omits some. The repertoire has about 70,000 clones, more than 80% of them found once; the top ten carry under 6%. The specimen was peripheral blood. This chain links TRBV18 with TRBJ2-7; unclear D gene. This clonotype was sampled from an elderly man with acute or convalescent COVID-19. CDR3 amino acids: CASSPPASANEQYF. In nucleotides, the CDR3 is TGTGCCAGCTCACCACCGGCTAGTGCGAACGAGCAGTACTTC.